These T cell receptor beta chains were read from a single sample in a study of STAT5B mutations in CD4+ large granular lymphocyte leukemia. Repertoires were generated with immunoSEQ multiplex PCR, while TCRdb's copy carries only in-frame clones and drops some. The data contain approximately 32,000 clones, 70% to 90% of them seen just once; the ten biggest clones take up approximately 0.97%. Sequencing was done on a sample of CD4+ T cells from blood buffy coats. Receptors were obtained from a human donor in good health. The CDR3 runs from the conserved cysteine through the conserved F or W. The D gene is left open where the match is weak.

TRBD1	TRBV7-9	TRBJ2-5	TGTGCCAGCAGCTTAGGGACAGGGGCAGAGACCCAGTACTTC	CASSLGTGAETQYF
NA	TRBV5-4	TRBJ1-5	TGTGCCAGCAGCCAACAAGGAGGCCAGCCCCAGCATTTT	CASSQQGGQPQHF
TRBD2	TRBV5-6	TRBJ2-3	TGTGCCAGCAGCCCTTGGACTAGCGGGAGGTACTCACGATACTTTGCGCAGTATTTT	CASSPWTSGRYSRYFAQYF
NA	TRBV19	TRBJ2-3	TGTGCCAGTAAACCCCAGACCGGTAACACAGATACGCAGTATTTT	CASKPQTGNTDTQYF
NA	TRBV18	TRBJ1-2	TGTGCCAGCTCACGCGAATCTGGCTACACCTTC	CASSRESGYTF
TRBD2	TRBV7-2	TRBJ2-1	TGTGCCAGCAGCCACGGGACTAGGGATGAGCAGTTCTTC	CASSHGTRDEQFF
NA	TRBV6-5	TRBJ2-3	TGTGCCAGCAGCCCTAGGCCCCACACAGATACGCAGTATTTT	CASSPRPHTDTQYF
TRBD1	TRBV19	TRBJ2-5	TGTGCCAGTAGTGGCATACAGGGGTCCCAGGAGACCCAGTACTTC	CASSGIQGSQETQYF
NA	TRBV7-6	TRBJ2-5	TGTGCCAGCAGCTTAGATCCAGCAGGAGCGCGGGAGACCCAGTACTTC	CASSLDPAGARETQYF
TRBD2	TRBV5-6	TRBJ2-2	TGTGCCAGCAGCTTGGCGGGGGGGCCCCTGTTAACGAACACCGGGGAGCTGTTTTTT	CASSLAGGPLLTNTGELFF
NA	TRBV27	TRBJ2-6	TGTGCCAGCAGTCCTCCAGGGAGAGGGGCCAACGTCCTGACTTTC	CASSPPGRGANVLTF
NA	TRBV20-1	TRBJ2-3	TGCAGTGCTCCTAACGGGGATACGCAGTATTTT	CSAPNGDTQYF
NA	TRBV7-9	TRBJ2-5	TGTGCCAGCAGCTTAAGGCCCACAGGGTTGGAGACCCAGTACTTC	CASSLRPTGLETQYF